This TCR beta chain emerged from a study of T-cell reconstitution after alpha-beta-depleted transplantation in children. This sample's TCRbeta library carried unique molecular identifier barcodes. One entry per CDR3 protein results from TCRdb running MiXCR on the PCR reads. The table records more than 450,000 distinct CDR3 sequences, 15% to 20% of them present only once. This clonotype has a handful of counts. Trimming shortened V by 7 bases and J by 0 bases, and 14 bases separated the two germline ends. Per germline, CDR1 SGDLS and CDR2 YYNGEE. This CDR3 region has 16 residues. V is TRBV9 and J is TRBJ2-6, with D perhaps TRBD1 or TRBD2 (5 bases each). The TCR comes from a human donor who donated a stem cell graft to a child with acute lymphoblastic leukemia. The sample in question was PBMCs from the stem cell graft donor, obtained from the stem cell graft. CDR3 amino acids: CASAGDGGSGANVLTF. The CDR3 DNA reads TGTGCCAGCGCCGGGGACGGAGGCTCTGGGGCCAACGTCCTGACTTTC.